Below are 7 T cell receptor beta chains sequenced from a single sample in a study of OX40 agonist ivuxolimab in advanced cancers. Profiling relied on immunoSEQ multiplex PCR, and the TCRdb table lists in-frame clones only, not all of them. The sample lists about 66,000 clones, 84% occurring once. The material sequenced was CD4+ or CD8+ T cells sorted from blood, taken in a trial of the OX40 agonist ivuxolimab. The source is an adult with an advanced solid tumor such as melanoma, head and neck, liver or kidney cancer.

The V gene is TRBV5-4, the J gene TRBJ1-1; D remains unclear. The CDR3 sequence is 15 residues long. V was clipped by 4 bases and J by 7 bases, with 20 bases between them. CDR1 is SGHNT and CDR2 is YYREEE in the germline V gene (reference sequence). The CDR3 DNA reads TGTGCCAGCAGCGAAACAACGCTCCGGGCTGATGAAGCTTTCTTT. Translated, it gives CASSETTLRADEAFF.

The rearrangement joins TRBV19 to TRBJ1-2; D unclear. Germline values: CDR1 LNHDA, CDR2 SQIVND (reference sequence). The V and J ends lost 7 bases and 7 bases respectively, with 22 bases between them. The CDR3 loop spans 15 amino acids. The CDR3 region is CASTDPPTGMSGYTF. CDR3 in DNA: TGTGCCAGTACCGACCCACCAACTGGGATGAGTGGCTACACCTTC.

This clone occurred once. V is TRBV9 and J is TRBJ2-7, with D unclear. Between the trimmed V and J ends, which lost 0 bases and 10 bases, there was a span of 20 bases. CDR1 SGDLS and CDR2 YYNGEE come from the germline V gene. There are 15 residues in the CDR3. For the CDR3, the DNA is TGTGCCAGCAGCGTAGATGGGTCCAGCCCAAAGGACCAGTACTTC. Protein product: CASSVDGSSPKDQYF.

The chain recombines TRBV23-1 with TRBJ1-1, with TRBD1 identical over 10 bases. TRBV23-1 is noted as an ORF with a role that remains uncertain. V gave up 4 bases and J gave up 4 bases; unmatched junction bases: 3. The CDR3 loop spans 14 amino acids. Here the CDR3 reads CASSPGQGSTEAFF. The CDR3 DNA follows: TGCGCCAGCAGTCCGGGACAGGGGAGCACTGAAGCTTTCTTT.

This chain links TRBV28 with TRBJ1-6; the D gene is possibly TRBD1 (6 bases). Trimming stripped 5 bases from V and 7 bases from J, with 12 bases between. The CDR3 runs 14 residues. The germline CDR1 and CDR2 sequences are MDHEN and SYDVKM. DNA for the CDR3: TGTGCCAGCAGTATCCAACAGGGAAATTCACCCCTCCACTTT. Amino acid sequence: CASSIQQGNSPLHF.

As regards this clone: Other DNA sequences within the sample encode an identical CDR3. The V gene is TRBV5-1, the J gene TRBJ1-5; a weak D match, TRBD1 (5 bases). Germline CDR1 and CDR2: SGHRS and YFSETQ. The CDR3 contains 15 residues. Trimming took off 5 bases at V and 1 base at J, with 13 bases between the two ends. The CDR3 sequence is CASRRTPDSNQPQHF. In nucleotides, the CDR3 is TGCGCCAGCAGACGGACACCCGACAGCAATCAGCCCCAGCATTTT.

As DNA, the CDR3 is TGCAGTGCTAGAGATCGGAGGAAACTGTTTTTT. Translating gives CSARDRRKLFF. J is TRBJ1-4 and V is TRBV20-1; D is unresolved. The CDR3 contains 11 residues. The germline V gene has CDR1 DFQATT and CDR2 SNEGSKA (reference sequence). Trimming left V 0 bases short and J 11 bases short, with 7 bases between.